Below, 8 T cell receptor beta chains from the same sample are listed, as sequenced in a study of monozygotic twins with inflammatory bowel disease. TCRdb reprocessed the 5' RACE reads, keeping one entry per CDR3 protein, no DNA. This sample's clone table lists approximately 390,000 distinct CDR3 sequences. Sequenced: blood. These receptors all come from a human donor with ulcerative colitis or Crohn's disease, or a healthy co-twin of an affected twin (not recorded which).

This chain uses TRBV11-1 with TRBJ2-6; no DNA is available, so the TRBD2 call from TCRdb remains unchecked. The germline V gene encodes CDR1 SGHAT and CDR2 FQDESV (reference sequence). The CDR3 runs 21 residues. The CDR3: CASSSSQTSGRISPGANVLTF.

CDR3 amino acids: CASSQGQINTGELFF. The genes are TRBV5-1 and TRBJ2-2; TCRdb names TRBD1, which stays unverified in the absence of DNA. CDR1 and CDR2 (germline): SGHRS, YFSETQ. CDR3 length: 15 residues.

V gene TRBV27 combines with J gene TRBJ2-3. Germline CDR1 MNHEY, CDR2 SMNVEV (reference sequence). This CDR3 region has 14 residues. The CDR3 region is CASSTVADGDTQYF.

The chain has TRBV5-1 and TRBJ2-1; TCRdb picks TRBD2, but there is no DNA to check that call. The germline CDR1 and CDR2 sequences are SGHRS and YFSETQ. CDR3 size: 16 residues. CDR3 sequence reads: CASKGTSGSSYNEQFF.

The V gene is TRBV11-1, the J gene TRBJ2-1; the TCRdb D gene call, TRBD1, has no DNA to confirm it. The CDR3 is 21 residues long. Germline V CDR1 and CDR2: SGHAT, FQDESV (reference sequence). CDR3 sequence: CASSLHMSGQSTGGRYNEQFF.

The rearrangement joins TRBV5-1 to TRBJ1-4; checking the TCRdb D call of TRBD1 is not possible without DNA. Germline V gives CDR1 SGHRS, CDR2 YFSETQ. The CDR3 length is 14 residues. The CDR3 protein is CASTYDRGNEKLFF.

The rearrangement links TRBV6-1 to TRBJ1-4. The germline CDR1 and CDR2 sequences are MNHNS and SASEGT. CDR3 length: 16 amino acids. CDR3 in amino acids: CASSDRGGATNEKLFF.

This sequence joins TRBV5-1 and TRBJ1-1; TCRdb indicates TRBD1, and absent DNA this call remains unverified. Germline loops: CDR1 SGHRS, CDR2 YFSETQ. CDR3 size: 15 residues. The CDR3 is CASRSPGRENTEAFF.